This T cell receptor (beta chain) was profiled in a study of blood T cell repertoires in COVID-19. Study context: PBMCs, B-cell-depleted T cells, or T cells provided the cDNA or gDNA that made up the material.

Under the authors' procedure: Scientists estimated how many nucleated cells there were by amplifying reference gene primers. Produced via immunoSEQ multiplex PCR; TCRdb's table is partial and in-frame only. The DNA was the basis for D and trimming; V, J and clone size are from that table. Here the sample spans 150,000 to 180,000 clones, over 75% being singletons. CDR3 size: 17 residues. Germline V gene sequence: CDR1 SGHTA, CDR2 FQGNSA. Trimming removed 2 bases at V and 4 bases at J, with 18 bases between. This receptor was taken from a man in his sixties with COVID-19, enrolled during active disease. The specimen was peripheral blood. The chain joins TRBV7-2 to TRBJ1-3, with D tentatively TRBD1 (6 bases). In DNA, the CDR3 is TGTGCCAGCAGCTTAATGTCCCGAGGGACACAGGGAAACACCATATATTTT. This translates into CASSLMSRGTQGNTIYF.